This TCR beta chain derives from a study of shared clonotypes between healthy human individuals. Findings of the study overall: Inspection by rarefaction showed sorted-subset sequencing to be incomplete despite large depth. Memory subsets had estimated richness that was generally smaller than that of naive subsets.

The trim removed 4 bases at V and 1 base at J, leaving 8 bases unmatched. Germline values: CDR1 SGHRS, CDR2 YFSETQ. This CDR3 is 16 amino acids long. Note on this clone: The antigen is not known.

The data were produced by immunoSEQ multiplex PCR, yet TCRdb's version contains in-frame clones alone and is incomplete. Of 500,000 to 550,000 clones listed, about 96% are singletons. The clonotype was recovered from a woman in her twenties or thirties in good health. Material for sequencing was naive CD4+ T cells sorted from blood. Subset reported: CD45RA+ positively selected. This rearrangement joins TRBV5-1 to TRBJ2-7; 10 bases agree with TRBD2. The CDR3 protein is CASSEGLALPSYEQYF. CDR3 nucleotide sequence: TGCGCCAGCAGCGAGGGACTAGCGCTTCCTTCCTACGAGCAGTACTTC.